The 18 T cell receptor beta chains in this list originate from one sample, sequenced in a study of blood T cell repertoires in COVID-19. TCRdb's table, derived via immunoSEQ multiplex PCR, lists solely in-frame clones and lacks some. The table includes around 180,000 clones, roughly 86% detected once. Material for sequencing was PBMCs or T cells enriched from blood (not recorded which). These receptors all stem from a woman in her 30s who had recovered from COVID-19.

The chain couples TRBV5-4 to TRBJ2-5, with 10 positions matching TRBD1. CDR3 length: 15 amino acids. Germline V CDR1 and CDR2: SGHNT, YYREEE (reference sequence). The junction had 8 bases not matched to a gene; V was cut back by 4 bases and J by 5 bases. The CDR3 nucleotides read TGTGCCAGCAGCCTCGGGACAGGGGAAAAGGAGACCCAGTACTTC. Its protein product is CASSLGTGEKETQYF.

The chain carries TRBV28 and TRBJ2-7, with 9 positions matching TRBD2. Trimming cost V 6 bases and J 3 bases; bases outside gene matches: 9. Germline V lookup: CDR1 MDHEN, CDR2 SYDVKM. This CDR3 contains 15 residues. The CDR3 DNA sequence: TGTGCCAGCAGCCTCGGGACTAGCAAATTCTACGAGCAGTACTTC. This sequence encodes CASSLGTSKFYEQYF.

This rearrangement joins TRBV19 to TRBJ2-7; TRBD2 matches 7 bases. The CDR3 is made up of 15 amino acids. From germline, CDR1 is LNHDA and CDR2 SQIVND (reference sequence). The V gene end was trimmed by 4 bases and the J gene end by 2 bases; junction bases not matched to a gene: 8. In nucleotides, the CDR3 is TGTGCCAGTAGTACAGGGCCTAGCGGTACCTACGAGCAGTACTTC. Its protein product is CASSTGPSGTYEQYF.

This clone was counted a single time. The chain joins TRBV28 to TRBJ2-7; TRBD2 aligns across 11 bases. The CDR3 covers 13 residues. Looked up from germline, CDR1 is MDHEN and CDR2 is SYDVKM. With 5 bases clipped from V and 5 bases from J, the junction kept 2 bases outside the gene matches. Here the CDR3 DNA reads TGTGCCAGCAGTAAGGGACTAGCGGACGAGCAGTACTTC. It translates to CASSKGLADEQYF.

The chain joins TRBV28 to TRBJ2-7; 13 nucleotides match TRBD2. Germline values: CDR1 MDHEN, CDR2 SYDVKM. Trimming removed 7 bases from V and 4 bases from J; junction bases left unmatched: 7. This CDR3 is built from 15 residues. The DNA for the CDR3 is TGTGCCAGCACCTGGACTAGCGGGGGTACGTACGAGCAGTACTTC. Translating gives CASTWTSGGTYEQYF. Full variable domain (missing parts from reference TRBV28 and TRBJ2-7): DVKVTQSSRYLVKRTGEKVFLECVQDMDHENMFWYRQDPGLGLRLIYFSYDVKMKEKGDIPEGYSVSREKKERFSLILESASTNQTSMYLCASTWTSGGTYEQYFGPGTRLTVT.

This clone was counted between two and nine times. The chain uses TRBV18 and TRBJ2-5; D is unresolved. Germline V gene sequence: CDR1 KGHSH, CDR2 LQKENI. Trimming cost V 2 bases and J 1 base, with 8 bases left between them. The CDR3 loop spans 14 amino acids. The CDR3 DNA sequence: TGTGCCAGCTCACCAACTGAACGCCAAGAGACCCAGTACTTC. It is translated as CASSPTERQETQYF. The full variable domain, its missing parts supplied by reference TRBV18 and TRBJ2-5, is NAGVMQNPRHLVRRRGQEARLRCSPMKGHSHVYWYRQLPEEGLKFMVYLQKENIIDESGMPKERFSAEFPKEGPSILRIQQVVRGDSAAYFCASSPTERQETQYFGPGTRLLVL.

This chain's CDR3 is CSARGGTEAFF. The CDR3, as DNA: TGCAGTGCTAGAGGAGGCACTGAAGCTTTCTTT. The chain is built from TRBV20-1 and TRBJ1-1; D remains unclear. Per the germline V gene, CDR1 is DFQATT and CDR2 is SNEGSKA (reference sequence). Trimming took 1 base from V and 4 from J, leaving 4 bases between them. This CDR3 comprises 11 residues.

The gene calls are TRBV2 and TRBJ2-5; a possible D gene is TRBD2 (6 bases). The length of the CDR3 is 14 residues. In germline, CDR1 is SNHLY, CDR2 FYNNEI. Trimming cost V 6 bases and J 5 bases, with 16 bases left between them. The CDR3 coding sequence is TGTGCCAGCAGGGATGGGAGGATCGGGGAGACCCAGTACTTC. Protein product: CASRDGRIGETQYF. Variable domain in full (rest from reference TRBV2 and TRBJ2-5): EPEVTQTPSHQVTQMGQEVILRCVPISNHLYFYWYRQILGQKVEFLVSFYNNEISEKSEIFDDQFSVERPDGSNFTLKIRSTKLEDSAMYFCASRDGRIGETQYFGPGTRLLVL.

The rearrangement joins TRBV27 to TRBJ1-2; TRBD1 aligns across 9 bases. CDR3 length: 15 amino acids. The germline V gene encodes CDR1 MNHEY and CDR2 SMNVEV (reference sequence). The junction had 5 bases not matched to a gene; V was cut back by 2 bases and J by 4 bases. CDR3 nucleotides: TGTGCCAGCAGTTTAACGCACAGGGGGCTCTATGGCTACACCTTC. Amino acids: CASSLTHRGLYGYTF.

This clone was seen at least ten times. CDR3 nucleotide sequence: TGTGCCAGCAGCCAAGGAGGGACTAGCTCAACAGATACGCAGTATTTT. Translating gives CASSQGGTSSTDTQYF. The V gene is TRBV3-1 (or the pseudogene TRBV3-2), the J gene TRBJ2-3, with 9 bases that match TRBD2. Germline-derived CDR1 and CDR2 are LGHDT and YNNKEL (reference sequence). The CDR3 runs to 16 residues. Unmatched junction bases numbered 5, after V lost 1 base and J lost 3 bases.

This clone has a single count. The junction does not match germline at one end; this may be a read error. The gene calls are TRBV5-6 and TRBJ2-2; TRBD2 matches 14 bases. The germline gives CDR1 SGHDT, CDR2 YYEEEE. The CDR3 is made up of 14 amino acids. CDR3 nucleotides: TGTGCCAGCAGCTGGGACGGTGGGACTAGCGGGAGTCTTTTT. Amino acids: CASSWDGGTSGSLF. Drawing the rest from reference TRBV5-6 and TRBJ2-2, the complete variable domain is DAGVTQSPTHLIKTRGQQVTLRCSPKSGHDTVSWYQQALGQGPQFIFQYYEEEERQRGNFPDRFSGHQFPNYSSELNVNALLLGDSALYLCASSWDGGTSGSLFGEGSRLTVL.

V and J are TRBV7-3 and TRBJ2-1; 11 positions agree with TRBD2. The CDR3 has 15 residues. J gave up 9 bases and V 5 bases, and 9 bases lay outside the gene matches. Germline CDR1 SGHTA, CDR2 FQGTGA. In DNA form, the CDR3 reads TGTGCCAGCAGCGCAACTAGCGGGAGTACTCTTGAGCAGTTCTTC. Amino acid sequence: CASSATSGSTLEQFF.

The chain has TRBV7-9 and TRBJ2-7; TRBD2 aligns across 14 bases. There are 12 residues in the CDR3. The V gene's germline CDR1 is SEHNR and CDR2 FQNEAQ (reference sequence). J lost 10 bases, V lost 5 bases, and 1 base had no gene match. Written as DNA, the CDR3 is TGTGCCAGCAGCGGGACTAGCGGGAGTCAGTACTTC. Its protein product is CASSGTSGSQYF.

The CDR3 region has the DNA TGCGCCAGCAGCCAGGGGACAGGGGGCGGAGAGACCCAGTACTTC. As protein: CASSQGTGGGETQYF. This chain connects TRBV4-1 to TRBJ2-5, with TRBD1 matching 12 bases. The J segment lost 4 bases and the V segment lost 3 bases, leaving 3 bases of the junction unmatched. CDR1 and CDR2 from the germline V gene are MGHRA and YSYEKL. The CDR3 totals 15 residues.

The gene calls are TRBV27 and TRBJ1-1; no clear D. Deletions cut 4 bases from V and 4 bases from J, with 13 bases between. Germline V gene sequence: CDR1 MNHEY, CDR2 SMNVEV (reference sequence). The CDR3 covers 14 residues. The CDR3 DNA sequence: TGTGCCAGCAGTTCAACCCCGGCGGTCACTGAAGCTTTCTTT. Its protein product is CASSSTPAVTEAFF.

V and J are TRBV20-1 and TRBJ1-1; 8 positions match TRBD1. Trimming took 3 bases from V and 4 from J; bases not matched to a gene: 13. CDR1 is DFQATT, CDR2 SNEGSKA, per germline (reference sequence). The CDR3 has 16 amino acids. CDR3 sequence: CSASPTQGAIGTEAFF. The CDR3 region has the DNA TGCAGTGCTAGTCCCACTCAGGGGGCAATCGGCACTGAAGCTTTCTTT.

The chain uses TRBV10-3 and TRBJ2-5, with 12 bases aligning to TRBD2. The junction had 16 bases not matched to a gene; V was cut back by 2 bases and J by 9 bases. The length of the CDR3 is 18 residues. Germline V gene data show CDR1 as ENHRY and CDR2 as SYGVKD. CDR3 amino acids: CAISEQPSLAGGPRAQYF. CDR3 bases: TGTGCCATCAGTGAGCAACCATCACTAGCGGGAGGTCCGCGTGCCCAGTACTTC.

CDR3 nucleotides: TGTGCCAGCAGTTGGACCGGGACTAGCGGCTACAATGAGCAGTTCTTC. Translated, it gives CASSWTGTSGYNEQFF. The chain links TRBV27 to TRBJ2-1, with 11 nucleotides matching TRBD2. The CDR3 is 16 amino acids. Germline CDR1 is MNHEY and CDR2 is SMNVEV (reference sequence). Trimming cost V 4 bases and J 3 bases; bases outside gene matches: 5.